This is a list of T cell receptor beta chains from one sample in a study of CD8 T cells in ankylosing spondylitis. TCRdb ran MiXCR on the 5' RACE reads and lists one entry per CDR3 protein. In the table there are 300,000 to 400,000 distinct CDR3 sequences, about a fifth of which are singletons. The source material was blood, either unsorted or a sorted T cell fraction (not recorded which). These receptors were taken from a male donor with ankylosing spondylitis. The conserved cysteine and the conserved F or W are not part of the CDR3 here. The D gene is left open where the match is weak. Clone size is stated in some rows and not others, as once, few, many or a class when expanded.

-,TRBV12-3/TRBV12-4,12,TRBJ2-2,few,ASSLVRNTGELF
-,TRBV7-9,10,TRBJ2-2,few,ATHWVVGELF
TRBD1,TRBV5-1,12,TRBJ2-3,few,ASSWTGPTDTQY
-,TRBV5-1,12,TRBJ2-2,many,ASSLEVTSGELF
-,TRBV18,9,TRBJ1-1,-,ASSQSEGAF
TRBD1,TRBV3-1,12,TRBJ2-7,-,ASSQGRTGAEQY
TRBD2,TRBV6-2/TRBV6-3,12,TRBJ2-7,few,ASTPTSGTYEQY
TRBD1,TRBV4-1,15,TRBJ2-7,many,ASSQASGQGPIYEQY
TRBD1,TRBV12-3/TRBV12-4,13,TRBJ2-3,many,ASSPAGQGTDTQY
TRBD1,TRBV7-7,13,TRBJ2-2,few,ASSLDQGDTGELF
TRBD1,TRBV12-3/TRBV12-4,13,TRBJ2-7,-,ASSLGAGGAYEQY
-,TRBV6-1,13,TRBJ2-1,few,ASTIRGLGDNEQF
-,TRBV9,12,TRBJ2-1,-,ASSAASTYNEQF
-,TRBV11-2,12,TRBJ2-7,few,ASSYGRSSYEQY
-,TRBV20-1,10,TRBJ1-1,-,SAFRDDTEAF
-,TRBV10-3,12,TRBJ2-3,few,AISFSGFADTQY
-,TRBV6-2/TRBV6-3,13,TRBJ2-2,-,ASLTGTARTGELF
-,TRBV24-1,9,TRBJ1-3,few,ASRGGSTIY
-,TRBV7-2,15,TRBJ2-2,few,ASRPRGGQGGGGELF
-,TRBV3-1,12,TRBJ1-5,-,ASSQVGGNQPQH
TRBD1,TRBV4-3,13,TRBJ2-7,-,ASSPSTGDIHEQY
TRBD1,TRBV7-3,13,TRBJ2-2,-,ASSPRAGGAGELF
TRBD2,TRBV25-1,10,TRBJ2-7,many,ASSFTSDEQY
TRBD1,TRBV18,14,TRBJ1-6,few,ASSRTGQGHNSPLH
-,TRBV5-1,12,TRBJ1-1,few,ASSTSGPYTEAF
-,TRBV7-2,11,TRBJ1-1,-,ASSPRLHTEAF
-,TRBV19,13,TRBJ2-2,-,ASSPGLQEVGELF
-,TRBV24-1,11,TRBJ2-5,-,ATSETGRGTQY
-,TRBV28,13,TRBJ1-4,few,ASSFPQGVGEKLF
-,TRBV20-1,12,TRBJ2-7,many,SATTGLTTYEQY
TRBD1,TRBV10-3,13,TRBJ2-7,-,AISPRDRGSGEQY
-,TRBV7-2,14,TRBJ2-7,once,ASSLNFGVSSYEQY
-,TRBV11-2,13,TRBJ2-3,-,ASSLSKGRTDTQY
-,TRBV28,10,TRBJ1-5,few,ASSLRVGPQH
TRBD1,TRBV9,13,TRBJ2-5,-,ASSPSLQGEETQY
TRBD1,TRBV28,12,TRBJ1-5,-,ASGPGTGVQPQH
-,TRBV2,13,TRBJ2-2,few,ASRGGTANTGELF
-,TRBV5-1,13,TRBJ2-2,few,ASSLGLRGTGELF
-,TRBV27,11,TRBJ2-1,-,ASSFQGRDEQF
TRBD1,TRBV29-1,13,TRBJ1-4,-,SASGQTPTNEKLF
-,TRBV2,13,TRBJ1-3,few,ASSLTLGGGNTIY
-,TRBV20-1,14,TRBJ1-2,-,SASLLGEGASYGYT
TRBD1,TRBV5-1,12,TRBJ1-5,-,ASSPGTDNQPQH
-,TRBV3-1,12,TRBJ2-4,few,ASSHTLAKNIQY
TRBD2,TRBV12-3/TRBV12-4,13,TRBJ2-1,few,ASSLAAGIHNEQF